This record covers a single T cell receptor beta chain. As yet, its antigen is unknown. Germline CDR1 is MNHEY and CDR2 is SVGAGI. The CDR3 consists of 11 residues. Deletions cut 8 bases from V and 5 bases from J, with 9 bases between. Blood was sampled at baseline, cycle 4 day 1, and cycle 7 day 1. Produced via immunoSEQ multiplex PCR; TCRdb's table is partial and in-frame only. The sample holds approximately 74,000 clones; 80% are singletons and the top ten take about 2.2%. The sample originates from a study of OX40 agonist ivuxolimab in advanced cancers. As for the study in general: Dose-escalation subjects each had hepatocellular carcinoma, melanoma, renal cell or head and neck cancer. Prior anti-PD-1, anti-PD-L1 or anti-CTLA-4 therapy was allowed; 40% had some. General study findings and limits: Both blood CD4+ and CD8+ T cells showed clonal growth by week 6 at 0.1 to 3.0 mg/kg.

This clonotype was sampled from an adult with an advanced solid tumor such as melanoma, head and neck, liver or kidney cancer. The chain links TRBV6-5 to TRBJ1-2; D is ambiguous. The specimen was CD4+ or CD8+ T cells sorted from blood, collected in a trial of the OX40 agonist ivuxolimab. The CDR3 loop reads CASYSSYGYTF. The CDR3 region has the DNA TGTGCCAGCTACAGCTCATATGGCTACACCTTC.